This TCR beta chain was observed in a study of cytomegalovirus exposure and HLA in healthy donors. 60 Vbeta and 13 Jbeta primers were used in PCR. Profiled with immunoSEQ multiplex PCR; TCRdb holds only in-frame clones, not every one. The sample includes 160,000 or so clones, 72% of them seen just once. The V end lost 0 bases, the J end lost 4 bases, and 7 bases lay between the germline ends. Germline V gene lookup returns CDR1 LNHNV and CDR2 YYDKDF (reference sequence). This CDR3 is 14 amino acids long. This TCR was sampled from a human donor in good health. The sequencing input was PBMCs. V gene TRBV15 combines with J gene TRBJ1-3, with D unclear. The CDR3 bases are TGTGCCACCAGCAGAGATCCGAGGGGAAACACCATATATTTT. It codes for CATSRDPRGNTIYF.